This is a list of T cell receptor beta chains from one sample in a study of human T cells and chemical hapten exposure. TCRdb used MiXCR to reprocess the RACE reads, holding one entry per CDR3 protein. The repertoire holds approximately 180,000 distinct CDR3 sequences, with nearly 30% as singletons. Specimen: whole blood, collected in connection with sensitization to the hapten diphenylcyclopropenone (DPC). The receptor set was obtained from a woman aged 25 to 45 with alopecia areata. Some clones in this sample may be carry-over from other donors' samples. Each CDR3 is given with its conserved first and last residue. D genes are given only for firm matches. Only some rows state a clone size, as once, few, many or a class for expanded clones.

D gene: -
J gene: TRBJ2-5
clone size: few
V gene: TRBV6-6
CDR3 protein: CASSFPGSGETQYF
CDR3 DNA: TGTGCCAGCAGTTTTCCGGGATCGGGAGAGACCCAGTACTTC

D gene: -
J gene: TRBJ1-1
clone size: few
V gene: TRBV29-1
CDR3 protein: CSVEDSGSNTEAFF
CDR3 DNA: TGCAGCGTTGAAGATAGTGGGTCCAACACTGAAGCTTTCTTT

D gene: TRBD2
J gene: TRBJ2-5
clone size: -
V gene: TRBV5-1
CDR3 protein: CASSLVPSGSPLQETQYF
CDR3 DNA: TGCGCCAGCAGCTTGGTCCCTAGCGGGAGTCCGCTCCAAGAGACCCAGTACTTC

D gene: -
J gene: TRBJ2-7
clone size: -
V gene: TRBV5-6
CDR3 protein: CASSLGTAYYEQYF
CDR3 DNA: TGTGCCAGCAGCTTAGGGACGGCATACTACGAGCAGTACTTC

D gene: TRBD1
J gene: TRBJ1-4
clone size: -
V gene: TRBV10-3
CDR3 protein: CAISELDRGVQKLFF
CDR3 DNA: TGTGCCATCAGTGAGTTGGACAGGGGAGTTCAAAAACTGTTTTTT

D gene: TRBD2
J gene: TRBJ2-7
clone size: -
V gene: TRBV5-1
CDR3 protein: CASSLSGVTYEQYF
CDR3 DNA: TGCGCCAGCAGCTTGAGCGGGGTAACCTACGAGCAGTACTTC

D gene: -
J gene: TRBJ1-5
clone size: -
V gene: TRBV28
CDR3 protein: CASSLLMGAGEGGQPQHF
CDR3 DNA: TGTGCCAGCAGTTTATTGATGGGGGCAGGGGAAGGTGGACAGCCCCAGCATTTT

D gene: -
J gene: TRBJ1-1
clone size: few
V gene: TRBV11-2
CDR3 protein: CASTIFGSLGNTEAFF
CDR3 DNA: TGTGCCAGCACCATATTCGGGTCATTAGGGAACACTGAAGCTTTCTTT

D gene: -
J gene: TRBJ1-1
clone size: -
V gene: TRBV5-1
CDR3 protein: CASAGKNTEAFF
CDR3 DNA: TGCGCCAGTGCCGGGAAGAACACTGAAGCTTTCTTT

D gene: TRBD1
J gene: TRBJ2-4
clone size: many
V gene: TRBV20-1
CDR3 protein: CSASRNRGLSNIQYF
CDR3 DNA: TGCAGTGCTAGTCGGAACAGGGGGCTGAGTAACATTCAGTACTTC

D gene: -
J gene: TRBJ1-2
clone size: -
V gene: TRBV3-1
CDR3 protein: CASSQIQGLYGYTF
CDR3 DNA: TGTGCCAGCAGCCAAATCCAGGGGCTCTATGGCTACACCTTC

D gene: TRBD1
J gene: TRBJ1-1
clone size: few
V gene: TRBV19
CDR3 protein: CASSVRLRQGANTEAFF
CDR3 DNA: TGTGCCAGTAGTGTGCGACTAAGACAGGGGGCAAACACTGAAGCTTTCTTT

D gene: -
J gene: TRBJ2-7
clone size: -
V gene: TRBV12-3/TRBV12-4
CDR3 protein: CASSLAIGNKQYF
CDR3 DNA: TGTGCCAGCAGTTTAGCGATTGGGAACAAGCAGTACTTC

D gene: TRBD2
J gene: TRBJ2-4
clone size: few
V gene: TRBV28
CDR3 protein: CASNKPVAGLAKNIQYF
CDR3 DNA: TGTGCCAGCAATAAACCCGTAGCGGGCCTAGCCAAAAACATTCAGTACTTC

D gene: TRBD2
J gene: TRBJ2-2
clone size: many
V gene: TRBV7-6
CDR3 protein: CASSLALGTSGTGELFF
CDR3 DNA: TGTGCCAGCAGCTTGGCCCTAGGGACTAGCGGAACCGGGGAGCTGTTTTTT

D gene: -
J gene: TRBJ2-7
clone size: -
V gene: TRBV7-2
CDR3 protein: CASSSPRAYEQYF
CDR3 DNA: TGTGCCAGCAGCTCGCCCAGGGCCTACGAGCAGTACTTC

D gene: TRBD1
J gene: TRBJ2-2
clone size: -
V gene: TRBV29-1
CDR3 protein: CSVRDRGNTGELFF
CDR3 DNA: TGCAGCGTTCGTGACAGGGGGAACACCGGGGAGCTGTTTTTT

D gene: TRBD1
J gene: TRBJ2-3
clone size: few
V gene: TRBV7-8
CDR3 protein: CASSNRQGAFTDTQYF
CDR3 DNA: TGTGCCAGCAGCAACCGACAGGGGGCTTTCACAGATACGCAGTATTTT

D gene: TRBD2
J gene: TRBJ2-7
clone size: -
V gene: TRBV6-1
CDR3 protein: CASSPGLAGSEQYF
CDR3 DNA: TGTGCCAGCAGCCCGGGACTAGCGGGGAGTGAGCAGTACTTC

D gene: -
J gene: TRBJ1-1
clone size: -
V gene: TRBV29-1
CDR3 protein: CSAMIPDRYEAFF
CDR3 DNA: TGCAGCGCCATGATACCCGATAGGTATGAAGCTTTCTTT

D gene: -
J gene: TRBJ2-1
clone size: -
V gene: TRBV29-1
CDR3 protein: CSSEQYNEQFF
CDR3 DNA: TGCAGCTCTGAACAATACAATGAGCAGTTCTTC

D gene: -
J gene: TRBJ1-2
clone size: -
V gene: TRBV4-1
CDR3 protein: CASSQDSNYGYTF
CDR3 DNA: TGCGCCAGCAGCCAAGACAGCAACTATGGCTACACCTTC

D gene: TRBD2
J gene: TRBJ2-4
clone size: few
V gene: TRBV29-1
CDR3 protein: CSVVSGSGVGDIQYF
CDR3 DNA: TGCAGCGTTGTGAGCGGTAGCGGGGTGGGAGACATTCAGTACTTC

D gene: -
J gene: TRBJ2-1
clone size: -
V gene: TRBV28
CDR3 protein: CASSSGLGGLREQFF
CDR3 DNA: TGTGCCAGCAGTTCCGGACTGGGGGGTCTGAGAGAGCAGTTCTTC

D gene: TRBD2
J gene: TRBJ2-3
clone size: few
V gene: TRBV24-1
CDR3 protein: CATEAGGAGTDTQYF
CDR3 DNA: TGTGCCACCGAAGCCGGGGGGGCAGGCACAGATACGCAGTATTTT

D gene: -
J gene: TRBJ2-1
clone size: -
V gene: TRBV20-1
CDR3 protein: CSARGRNLHYEQFF
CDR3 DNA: TGCAGTGCTAGGGGCCGAAATCTTCACTATGAGCAGTTCTTC

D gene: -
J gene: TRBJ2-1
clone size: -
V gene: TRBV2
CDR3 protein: CASTQVAGWNEQFF
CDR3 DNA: TGTGCCAGCACCCAGGTGGCGGGTTGGAATGAGCAGTTCTTC

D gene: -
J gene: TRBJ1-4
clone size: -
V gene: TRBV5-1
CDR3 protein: CASSVTAPNEKLFF
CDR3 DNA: TGCGCCAGCAGCGTGACAGCACCTAATGAAAAACTGTTTTTT

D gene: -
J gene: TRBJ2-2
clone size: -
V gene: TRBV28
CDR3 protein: CASSLQRSGELFF
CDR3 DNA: TGTGCCAGCAGTTTACAGAGGTCCGGGGAGCTGTTTTTT